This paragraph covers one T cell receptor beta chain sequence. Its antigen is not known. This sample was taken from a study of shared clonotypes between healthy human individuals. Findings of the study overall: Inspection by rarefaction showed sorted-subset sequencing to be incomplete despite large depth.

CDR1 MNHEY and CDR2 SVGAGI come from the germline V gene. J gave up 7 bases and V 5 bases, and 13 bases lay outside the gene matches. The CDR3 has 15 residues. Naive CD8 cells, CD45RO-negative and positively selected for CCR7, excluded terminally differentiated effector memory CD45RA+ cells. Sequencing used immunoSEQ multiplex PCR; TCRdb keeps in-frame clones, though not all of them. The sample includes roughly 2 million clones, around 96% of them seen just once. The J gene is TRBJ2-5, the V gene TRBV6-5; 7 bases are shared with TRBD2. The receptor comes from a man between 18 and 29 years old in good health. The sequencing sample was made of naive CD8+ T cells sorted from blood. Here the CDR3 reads CASSLGGEGVGTQYF. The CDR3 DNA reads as TGTGCCAGCAGTCTGGGGGGGGAAGGGGTAGGGACCCAGTACTTC.